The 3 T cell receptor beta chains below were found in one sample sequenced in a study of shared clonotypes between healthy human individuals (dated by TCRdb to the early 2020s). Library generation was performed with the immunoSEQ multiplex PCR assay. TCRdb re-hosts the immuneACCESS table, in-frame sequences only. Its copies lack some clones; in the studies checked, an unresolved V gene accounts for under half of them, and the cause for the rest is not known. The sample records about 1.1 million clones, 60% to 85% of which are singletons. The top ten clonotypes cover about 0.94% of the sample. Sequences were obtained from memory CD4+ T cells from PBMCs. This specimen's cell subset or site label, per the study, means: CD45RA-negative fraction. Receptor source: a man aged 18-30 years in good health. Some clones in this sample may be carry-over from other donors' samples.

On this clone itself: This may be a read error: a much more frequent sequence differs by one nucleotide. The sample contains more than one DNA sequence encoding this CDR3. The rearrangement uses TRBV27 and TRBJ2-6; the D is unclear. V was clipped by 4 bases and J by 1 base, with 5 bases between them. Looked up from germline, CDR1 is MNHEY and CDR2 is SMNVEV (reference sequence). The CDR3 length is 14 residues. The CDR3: CASSSLSGANVLTF. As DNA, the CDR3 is TGTGCCAGCAGTTCCCTGTCTGGGGCCAACGTCCTGACTTTC.

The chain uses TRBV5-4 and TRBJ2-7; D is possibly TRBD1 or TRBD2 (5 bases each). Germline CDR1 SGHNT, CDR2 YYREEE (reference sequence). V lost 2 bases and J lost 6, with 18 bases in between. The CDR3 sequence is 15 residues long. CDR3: CASSLPRDGLSEQYF. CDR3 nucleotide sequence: TGTGCCAGCAGCTTACCCCGGGACGGGCTCAGCGAGCAGTACTTC.

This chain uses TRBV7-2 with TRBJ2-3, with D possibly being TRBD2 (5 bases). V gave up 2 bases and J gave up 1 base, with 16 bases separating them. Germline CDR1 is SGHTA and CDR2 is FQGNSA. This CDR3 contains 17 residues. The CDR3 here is CASSLPPYRRGTDTQYF. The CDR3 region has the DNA TGTGCCAGCAGCTTACCCCCTTACCGGCGGGGCACAGATACGCAGTATTTT.